This section outlines one T cell receptor beta chain sequence together with its context. Its matching antigen is unknown. This sample is drawn from a study of T cell responses to AZD1222 COVID-19 vaccine. Findings and limits, study-wide: White British donors predominated, females outnumbered males, and clonal diversity was possibly underestimated. Across the whole spike, CD4 TCRs peaked at regions 160-218 and 743-854.

Some clones are missing from TCRdb's copy, which holds only in-frame ones; the method was immunoSEQ multiplex PCR. There are roughly 160,000 clones in the sample; about 83% occur only once, and 0.85% to 1.2% lies in the top ten. In germline, CDR1 is MNHEY, CDR2 SVGAGI. Between the trimmed V and J ends, which lost 7 bases and 2 bases, there was a span of 11 bases. The CDR3 is made up of 13 amino acids. The clonotype was recovered from an adult who received the AZD1222 COVID-19 vaccine. The specimen was peripheral blood, collected 28 days after the second AZD1222 dose. This sequence joins TRBV6-5 and TRBJ1-2; D is perhaps TRBD1 (6 bases). CDR3 residues: CASTAQGNYGYTF. The DNA for the CDR3 is TGTGCCAGCACCGCCCAGGGGAACTATGGCTACACCTTC.